Below, 21 T cell receptor beta chains from the same sample are listed, as sequenced in a study of T cells after yellow fever vaccination (dated by TCRdb to the late 2010s). The treatment or condition label on this specimen signifies: live attenuated yellow fever vaccine strain. The library was obtained by 5' RACE. The sample was run on an Illumina HiSeq 2500. TCRdb itself trimmed the public reads at Q25 with fastp, ran MiXCR and retained productive beta chains. Every CDR3 protein is listed once, alongside the most common genes and DNA of its rows. Here the sample has nearly 550,000 distinct CDR3 sequences; 15% to 20% occur a single time. The ten largest clonotypes hold more than 13% of the sample. The source material was PBMCs, sampled 15 days after the yellow fever booster vaccination. The receptors derive from a man younger than 40 who received the YFV17D yellow fever vaccine.

This clonotype has ten or more counts. V usage is TRBV7-2 and J usage is TRBJ1-4; D may be TRBD1 (6 bases). Trimming left V 5 bases short and J 5 bases short, with 21 bases between. CDR1 and CDR2 from the germline V gene are SGHTA and FQGNSA. The CDR3 consists of 17 residues. CDR3 coding DNA: TGTGCCAGCAGCGTGGGGGCAGGGACCACATCAAATGAAAAACTGTTTTTT. Translation gives CASSVGAGTTSNEKLFF.

The chain links TRBV10-1 to TRBJ2-7; tentative D call: TRBD1 (6 bases). From germline, CDR1 is WNHNN and CDR2 SYGVQD (reference sequence). The CDR3 runs to 14 residues. Trimming shortened V by 3 bases and J by 2 bases, and 11 bases separated the two germline ends. CDR3 coding DNA: TGCGCCAGCAGTGACCAACAGGGCCCCTACGAGCAGTACTTC. Protein: CASSDQQGPYEQYF.

The chain joins TRBV7-2 to TRBJ2-7, with 8 nucleotides matching TRBD1. The CDR3 has 14 residues. The trim removed 4 bases at V and 6 bases at J, leaving 8 bases unmatched. Germline V gene data show CDR1 as SGHTA and CDR2 as FQGNSA. The CDR3 DNA is TGTGCCAGCAGCTCCCAACCTACAGGGGGCGAGCAGTACTTC. Amino acids: CASSSQPTGGEQYF.

This clonotype has a handful of counts. The chain joins TRBV5-1 to TRBJ2-1, with D unresolved. CDR3 length: 12 residues. Germline loops: CDR1 SGHRS, CDR2 YFSETQ. Trimming removed 6 bases at V and 5 bases at J, with 9 bases between. The CDR3 DNA sequence: TGCGCCAGCATTGGGGATCACAATGAGCAGTTCTTC. Protein product: CASIGDHNEQFF.

The chain carries TRBV2 and TRBJ2-2, with 8 positions matching TRBD1. V was pared by 3 bases and J by 7 bases, with 1 base of the junction left unmatched. CDR3 length: 13 amino acids. Per the germline V gene, CDR1 is SNHLY and CDR2 is FYNNEI. CDR3 in amino acids: CASSDTGGGELFF. CDR3 DNA: TGTGCCAGCAGTGATACAGGGGGCGGGGAGCTGTTTTTT.

This clonotype was observed a few times. CDR3 amino acids: CSRRDGTDTQYF. The CDR3 coding sequence is TGCAGTCGAAGGGATGGAACAGATACGCAGTATTTT. The chain couples TRBV20-1 to TRBJ2-3; D not certain. The V gene lost 8 bases and the J gene lost 3 bases, with 12 bases spanning the gap. The CDR3 is made up of 12 amino acids. Germline loops: CDR1 DFQATT, CDR2 SNEGSKA (reference sequence).

This clonotype was found a few times. The J gene is TRBJ2-2, the V gene TRBV6-5; maybe TRBD2 (5 bases). Between the trimmed V and J ends, which lost 2 bases and 5 bases, there was a span of 12 bases. The germline V gene has CDR1 MNHEY and CDR2 SVGAGI. The CDR3 spans 15 residues. The CDR3 sequence: CASSYPTGRTGELFF. The DNA for the CDR3 is TGTGCCAGCAGTTACCCGACGGGGAGAACCGGGGAGCTGTTTTTT.

The chain has TRBV6-2 or TRBV6-3 and TRBJ1-5, with TRBD1 matching over 8 bases. Germline V CDR1 and CDR2: MNHEY, SVGEGT. V was pared by 0 bases and J by 9 bases, with 10 bases of the junction left unmatched. The CDR3 is made up of 16 amino acids. The CDR3 sequence is CASSYSSGGGGLPQHF. CDR3 DNA: TGTGCCAGCAGTTACTCTTCAGGGGGCGGAGGTTTGCCCCAGCATTTT.

This clonotype was detected a few times. The J gene is TRBJ2-1, the V gene TRBV6-1, with TRBD2 identical over 9 bases. CDR3 length: 15 residues. Germline assignment: CDR1 MNHNS and CDR2 SASEGT. V gave up 2 bases and J gave up 2 bases; unmatched junction bases: 1. CDR3 sequence reads: CASSEIAGAYNEQFF. The CDR3 region has the DNA TGTGCCAGCAGTGAAATAGCGGGGGCCTACAATGAGCAGTTCTTC.

The chain employs TRBV28 and TRBJ2-3; no definite D call. CDR3 length: 15 amino acids. The germline CDR1 and CDR2 sequences are MDHEN and SYDVKM. Trimming removed 5 bases at V and 1 base at J, with 13 bases between. The CDR3 DNA reads as TGTGCCAGCAGTATGGCAGCGTTGGGCACAGATACGCAGTATTTT. This encodes CASSMAALGTDTQYF.

This chain links TRBV5-1 with TRBJ2-1, with 11 bases fitting TRBD1. This CDR3 has 16 amino acids. Trimming at V came to 6 bases and at J to 0 bases, leaving 5 bases not matched to a gene. CDR1 and CDR2 from the germline V gene are SGHRS and YFSETQ. The CDR3 reads CASTGQGGSSYNEQFF. The CDR3 DNA sequence: TGCGCCAGCACGGGACAGGGGGGAAGCTCCTACAATGAGCAGTTCTTC.

This clonotype was observed a few times. The V and J genes are TRBV5-1 and TRBJ2-5, with 13 bases that match TRBD2. The CDR3 is made up of 15 amino acids. CDR1 is SGHRS, CDR2 YFSETQ, per germline. The trim removed 4 bases at V and 5 bases at J, leaving 5 bases unmatched. The CDR3 reads CASSRTSGSMETQYF. DNA of the CDR3: TGCGCCAGCAGCAGGACTAGCGGGAGCATGGAGACCCAGTACTTC.

This clonotype came up a few times. The V gene is TRBV20-1, the J gene TRBJ2-1, with TRBD2 identical over 7 bases. Trimming at V came to 3 bases and at J to 4 bases, leaving 3 bases not matched to a gene. The CDR3 runs 13 residues. Per germline, CDR1 DFQATT and CDR2 SNEGSKA (reference sequence). CDR3 loop: CSASTSEYNEQFF. The CDR3 nucleotides are TGCAGTGCTAGTACTAGCGAATACAATGAGCAGTTCTTC.

This clonotype was detected a few times. A single base separates this from a much larger clone, so it may be a read error. J is TRBJ2-6 and V is TRBV11-2; no clear D gene. Per germline, CDR1 SGHAT and CDR2 FQNNGV. V was clipped by 6 bases and J by 0 bases, with 3 bases between them. The CDR3 runs to 13 residues. CDR3 sequence (DNA): TGTGCCAGCAGGCCCTCTGGGGCCAACGTCCTGACTTTC. Translation gives CASRPSGANVLTF.

This rearrangement joins TRBV28 to TRBJ2-1; D perhaps matches TRBD1 (6 bases). CDR3 size: 15 residues. Germline V gene data show CDR1 as MDHEN and CDR2 as SYDVKM. Trimming stripped 3 bases from V and 1 base from J, with 10 bases between. The CDR3 bases are TGTGCCAGCAGTTTCCGGGACACATCCTACAATGAGCAGTTCTTC. This gives the protein CASSFRDTSYNEQFF.

This clonotype has a handful of counts. The J gene is TRBJ1-4, the V gene TRBV28; the D gene is possibly TRBD1 (6 bases). The length of the CDR3 is 12 residues. Per the germline V gene, CDR1 is MDHEN and CDR2 is SYDVKM. Trimming cost V 10 bases and J 13 bases, with 19 bases left between them. The DNA of the CDR3 is TGTGCCACCCGGAACGAGAGGGGGGGACTGTTTTTT. Translation gives CATRNERGGLFF.

The chain carries TRBV2 and TRBJ1-6; TRBD1 matches at 9 bases. CDR1 is SNHLY and CDR2 is FYNNEI in the germline V gene. The CDR3 has 14 amino acids. V dropped 6 bases and J dropped 8; count of bases not matched to a gene: 5. The chain's CDR3 is CASRGQGRHSPLHF. Here the CDR3 DNA reads TGTGCCAGCAGGGGACAGGGCAGGCATTCACCCCTCCACTTT.

This clonotype has more than one count but fewer than ten. The V call is TRBV27, the J call TRBJ2-2; D is uncertain. The V end lost 0 bases, the J end lost 3 bases, and 5 bases lay between the germline ends. Germline loops: CDR1 MNHEY, CDR2 SMNVEV (reference sequence). The CDR3 is made up of 14 amino acids. The DNA for the CDR3 is TGTGCCAGCAGTTTATCTGGTTACACCGGGGAGCTGTTTTTT. It is translated as CASSLSGYTGELFF.

This clonotype has a handful of counts. This rearrangement joins TRBV30 to TRBJ2-7; 8 positions agree with TRBD1. After removal of 7 bases from V and 7 bases from J, the junction contained 15 bases not matched to a gene. Germline lookup yields CDR1 GTSNPN and CDR2 SVGIG (reference sequence). This CDR3 has 14 residues. The CDR3 protein is CASRSGQAWGEQYF. CDR3 DNA sequence: TGTGCCTCTCGCTCGGGACAGGCTTGGGGGGAGCAGTACTTC.

This clonotype was found a few times. This chain uses TRBV10-3 with TRBJ1-3; D gene unclear. Germline-derived CDR1 and CDR2 are ENHRY and SYGVKD. V was pared by 6 bases and J by 0 bases, with 9 bases between. The CDR3 is 14 amino acids. DNA of the CDR3: TGTGCCATCAGGGACGGAGACTCTGGAAACACCATATATTTT. This encodes CAIRDGDSGNTIYF.

The chain is built from TRBV9 and TRBJ2-1, with TRBD2 matching over 7 bases. The length of the CDR3 is 16 residues. Germline values: CDR1 SGDLS, CDR2 YYNGEE. J lost 5 bases, V lost 4 bases, and 12 bases had no gene match. The CDR3 bases are TGTGCCAGCAGCCCTGAACTAGCGACGGCCCACAATGAGCAGTTCTTC. It yields the protein CASSPELATAHNEQFF.